This record concerns one T cell receptor (beta chain) sequence. There are 17 residues in the CDR3. The germline V gene encodes CDR1 MGHRA and CDR2 YSYEKL. With 0 bases removed from V and 3 bases from J, the gap between germline ends came to 18 bases. Profiling relied on immunoSEQ multiplex PCR, and the TCRdb table lists in-frame clones only, not all of them. The sample has over 50,000 clones, 75% to 90% seen once; the top ten hold about 2%. This sample stems from a study of Tregs in tolerant kidney transplant recipients. As for the study in general: Related graft donors supplied nonmyeloablative bone marrow transplants, and mixed chimerism was transient.

Thawed PBMCs were FACS-sorted into unstimulated CD4+CD25+CD127- regulatory T cells, CD4+CD25- non-regulatory cells, CD4 and CD8 cells. Regulatory T cells were sorted from thawed PBMCs rested overnight at 37°C with approximately 190 IU/ml IL-2. This TCR derives from a human donor who received a combined kidney and bone marrow transplant. V is TRBV4-1 and J is TRBJ2-7; TRBD1 might be the D (6 bases). This specimen consisted of Tregs from blood, obtained before the transplant. The CDR3 loop reads CASSQEHLTGGLYEQYF. The DNA of the CDR3 is TGCGCCAGCAGCCAAGAACATTTGACAGGTGGACTCTACGAGCAGTACTTC.